The 24 T cell receptor beta chains given below trace back to one sample, sequenced in a study of shared clonotypes between healthy human individuals. Data came from immunoSEQ multiplex PCR; TCRdb stores just in-frame clones and leaves some out. This table has around 1.1 million clones, around 78% appearing once. Sequences were obtained from memory CD4+ T cells from PBMCs. Subset indicated: CD45RA-negative fraction. All receptors come from a man between 18 and 35 years old in good health. Some clones in this sample may be carry-over from other donors' samples.

J is TRBJ1-4 and V is TRBV20-1; D gene unclear. This CDR3 has 11 residues. The V and J ends lost 5 bases and 10 bases respectively, with 11 bases between them. Germline lookup yields CDR1 DFQATT and CDR2 SNEGSKA (reference sequence). CDR3 in amino acids: CSAAERGKLFF. The CDR3 DNA reads as TGCAGTGCTGCGGAGCGGGGAAAACTGTTTTTT.

Note on this clone: A much larger clone lies one base from this, so it may be a read error. Other DNA variants within this sample encode the same CDR3. V gene TRBV15 combines with J gene TRBJ1-5; unclear D gene. CDR1 and CDR2 (germline): LNHNV, YYDKDF (reference sequence). The CDR3 has 12 residues. The DNA of the CDR3 is TGTGCCACCAGCAGGAACAATCAACCCCAGCATTTT. Residues: CATSRNNQPQHF. The full variable domain, in which reference TRBV15 and TRBJ1-5 provide the parts outside the CDR3, is DAMVIQNPRYQVTQFGKPVTLSCSQTLNHNVMYWYQQKSSQAPKLLFHYYDKDFNNEADTPDNFQSRRPNTSFCFLDIRSPGLGDTAMYLCATSRNNQPQHFGDGTRLSIL.

This rearrangement joins TRBV7-2 to TRBJ2-1, with D possibly being TRBD2 (6 bases). The length of the CDR3 is 17 residues. Germline-derived CDR1 and CDR2 are SGHTA and FQGNSA. With 5 bases removed from V and 0 bases from J, the gap between germline ends came to 17 bases. CDR3 residues: CASSPRNLANSYNEQFF. The CDR3 DNA reads as TGTGCCAGCAGCCCACGGAATCTAGCGAACTCCTACAATGAGCAGTTCTTC.

With regard to this clone: A far larger clone lies a single base away; this is likely a read error. The DNA of the CDR3 is TGTGCCTGGAGTTCGCGGGGGCAGATACGGCATTTT. Protein product: CAWSSRGQIRHF. V gene TRBV30 combines with J gene TRBJ1-5; D is perhaps TRBD1 (6 bases). Germline CDR1 GTSNPN, CDR2 SVGIG (reference sequence). The CDR3 contains 12 residues. The V gene lost 2 bases and the J gene lost 15 bases, with 17 bases spanning the gap.

The chain couples TRBV5-1 to TRBJ2-5; D may be TRBD2 (6 bases). Trimming pared 5 bases from V and 2 bases from J, leaving 13 bases between. This CDR3 is 14 amino acids long. The germline CDR1 and CDR2 sequences are SGHRS and YFSETQ. The CDR3 DNA sequence: TGCGCCAGCAGGATTAGCGGCCCGCAAGAGACCCAGTACTTC. It yields the protein CASRISGPQETQYF.

This sequence joins TRBV12-2 and TRBJ2-7; the table gives TRBD1 as D, unverified against the DNA. TRBV12-2 is a documented pseudogene. The CDR3 extends over 15 amino acids. This CDR3 reads CASRSHDRRSYEQYF. In DNA, the CDR3 is TGTGCAAGTCGCTCCCATGACAGGCGTTCCTACGAGCAGTACTTC.

The gene calls are TRBV19 and TRBJ2-1; 9 nucleotides agree with TRBD2. The V gene's germline CDR1 is LNHDA and CDR2 SQIVND (reference sequence). CDR3 length equals 15 residues. Trimming took 0 bases from V and 7 from J; bases not matched to a gene: 4. CDR3 residues: CASSIESGRWNEQFF. CDR3 DNA: TGTGCCAGTAGTATAGAAAGCGGGAGGTGGAATGAGCAGTTCTTC.

V gene TRBV10-3 combines with J gene TRBJ1-2; no clear D. In germline, CDR1 is ENHRY, CDR2 SYGVKD. V lost 6 bases and J lost 1, with 12 bases in between. The CDR3 loop spans 14 amino acids. The DNA of the CDR3 is TGTGCCATCAGGGCCGGGCTAATTAACTATGGCTACACCTTC. Translating it yields CAIRAGLINYGYTF.

The rearrangement joins TRBV7-3 to TRBJ2-3; TRBD1 is a possible D gene (6 bases). V dropped 5 bases and J dropped 4 bases, with 16 bases sitting between them. The CDR3 is 15 residues long. Germline CDR1 is SGHTA and CDR2 is FQGTGA. The CDR3 loop reads CASSRTGNGADTQYF. The CDR3 DNA follows: TGTGCCAGCAGCCGTACAGGGAACGGCGCAGATACGCAGTATTTT.

This clone came up a few times. This chain connects TRBV28 to TRBJ2-5; D may be TRBD1 or TRBD2 (5 bases each). V gave up 5 bases and J gave up 5 bases, with 18 bases separating them. Germline CDR1 is MDHEN and CDR2 is SYDVKM. This CDR3 spans 15 amino acids. This CDR3 is CASSDTGPRWETQYF. The CDR3 nucleotides read TGTGCCAGCAGTGATACGGGGCCAAGGTGGGAGACCCAGTACTTC.

The chain is built from TRBV6-5 and TRBJ2-5; D call uncertain. CDR3 size: 11 residues. Trimming removed 3 bases from V and 5 bases from J, with 4 bases in between. The germline V gene has CDR1 MNHEY and CDR2 SVGAGI. CDR3 sequence (DNA): TGTGCCAGCAGTTATTTTGAGACCCAGTACTTC. Translation gives CASSYFETQYF.

This clone has a single count. The V gene is TRBV7-3, the J gene TRBJ1-1; 9 nucleotides align to TRBD1. From germline, CDR1 is SGHTA and CDR2 FQGTGA. The CDR3 spans 16 residues. V lost 4 bases and J lost 1; bases outside the gene matches: 7. The CDR3 protein is CASSSSKQGANTEAFF. The CDR3 coding sequence is TGTGCCAGCAGCTCATCGAAACAGGGGGCGAACACTGAAGCTTTCTTT.

Notes on this clone: The sample carries other DNA sequences with the same CDR3. The chain links TRBV5-1 to TRBJ2-2; no clear D gene. The CDR3 contains 13 residues. Per the germline V gene, CDR1 is SGHRS and CDR2 is YFSETQ. Trimming removed 0 bases from V and 5 bases from J, with 5 bases in between. CDR3 residues: CASSLGGTGELFF. DNA for the CDR3: TGCGCCAGCAGCTTGGGGGGAACCGGGGAGCTGTTTTTT.

The gene calls are TRBV6-5 and TRBJ2-3; a possible D gene is TRBD2 (5 bases). The germline V gene has CDR1 MNHEY and CDR2 SVGAGI. The CDR3 consists of 15 residues. The ends were cut back, 5 bases at V and 0 bases at J, with 12 bases in the middle. The CDR3 bases are TGTGCCAGCAGTCGTCTAGCCGCTAGCACAGATACGCAGTATTTT. It specifies CASSRLAASTDTQYF.

The sample holds one count of this clone. The chain couples TRBV11-1 to TRBJ2-1; 9 nucleotides agree with TRBD2. The germline V gene has CDR1 SGHAT and CDR2 FQDESV (reference sequence). The ends lost 2 bases at V and 5 bases at J; junction bases unmatched: 10. CDR3 size: 17 residues. The DNA of the CDR3 is TGTGCCAGCAGCTTACTCCCTAGCGGGGTAGAAAACAATGAGCAGTTCTTC. This sequence encodes CASSLLPSGVENNEQFF.

The chain is built from TRBV2 and TRBJ1-1, with TRBD1 matching over 8 bases. Germline CDR1 is SNHLY and CDR2 is FYNNEI. Unmatched junction bases numbered 3, after V lost 5 bases and J lost 1 base. CDR3 size: 14 residues. In DNA, the CDR3 is TGTGCCAGCAGTTACCAGGGGGCGAACACTGAAGCTTTCTTT. The encoded protein is CASSYQGANTEAFF.

The chain is built from TRBV5-1 and TRBJ2-5; 16 nucleotides match TRBD2. CDR1 and CDR2 from the germline V gene are SGHRS and YFSETQ. The CDR3 consists of 17 residues. Trimming removed 4 bases from V and 5 bases from J; junction bases left unmatched: 8. CDR3 sequence: CASSDSGLAGGWETQYF. CDR3 bases: TGCGCCAGCAGCGACTCGGGACTAGCGGGAGGGTGGGAGACCCAGTACTTC.

The chain carries TRBV28 and TRBJ1-4, with unresolved D. This CDR3 has 13 residues. The germline gives CDR1 MDHEN, CDR2 SYDVKM. The germline V and J ends were trimmed by 6 bases and 5 bases, with 10 bases remaining between them. The CDR3 spells CASRSGVNEKLFF. As DNA, the CDR3 is TGTGCCAGCAGGTCCGGGGTCAATGAAAAACTGTTTTTT.

This rearrangement joins TRBV30 to TRBJ2-5; D remains unclear. Germline V gene lookup returns CDR1 GTSNPN and CDR2 SVGIG (reference sequence). V lost 1 base and J 5 bases, leaving 8 bases between the germline ends. The CDR3 is 12 residues long. The CDR3 DNA is TGTGCCTGGAGTGAAATATTTGAGACCCAGTACTTC. Translating it yields CAWSEIFETQYF.

The chain carries TRBV4-3 and TRBJ1-6; the D gene is possibly TRBD1 (6 bases). V was shortened by 0 bases and J by 11 bases, with 14 bases between the two germline ends. Germline CDR1 and CDR2: LGHNA and YSLEER. The CDR3 covers 15 residues. The CDR3 coding sequence is TGCGCCAGCAGCCAAGACAGTACAGGGCAAACACCCCTCCACTTT. Its translation: CASSQDSTGQTPLHF.

The chain uses TRBV5-1 and TRBJ1-2, with a possible D match to TRBD1 (6 bases). Germline V gene lookup returns CDR1 SGHRS and CDR2 YFSETQ. The CDR3 has 14 residues. Deletions cut 0 bases from V and 8 bases from J, with 14 bases between. The CDR3 loop is CASSLAETGIGYTF. Written as DNA, the CDR3 is TGCGCCAGCAGCTTGGCCGAGACAGGTATCGGCTACACCTTC.

This clone was observed once. The rearrangement uses TRBV19 and TRBJ2-3, with 8 bases aligning to TRBD2. J gave up 6 bases and V 5 bases, and 1 base lay outside the gene matches. This CDR3 contains 12 residues. In germline, CDR1 is LNHDA, CDR2 SQIVND (reference sequence). CDR3 region: CASSERGDTQYF. The CDR3 DNA reads TGTGCCAGTAGTGAGCGGGGGGATACGCAGTATTTT.

V and J are TRBV2 and TRBJ2-1; the match to TRBD2 covers 7 bases. J gave up 4 bases and V 2 bases, and 29 bases lay outside the gene matches. This CDR3 contains 23 residues. The germline gives CDR1 SNHLY, CDR2 FYNNEI. CDR3 DNA: TGTGCCAGCAGTGAACCGGTTGGCCCCTTCGAGGGCGGGAGTACTGTTCGGTACAATGAGCAGTTCTTC. This sequence encodes CASSEPVGPFEGGSTVRYNEQFF.

Notes on this clone: A much larger clone differs from this one at a single base, so this may be a read error. The gene calls are TRBV11-2 and TRBJ1-1; D is possibly TRBD1 (6 bases). This CDR3 comprises 14 residues. V lost 4 bases, J lost 5 bases, and 14 bases lay in between. CDR1 and CDR2 from the germline V gene are SGHAT and FQNNGV. The CDR3 protein is CASSSQGVGTEAFF. The CDR3 DNA reads TGTGCCAGCAGCTCACAGGGAGTTGGGACTGAAGCTTTCTTT.